This entry lists 24 T cell receptor beta chains sequenced from one sample in a study of regulatory T cells in long-lasting Graves disease. CDR3-region Arm-PCR and iRepertoire HTBI primers produced the TCR beta libraries. TCRdb analysed the multiplex PCR reads with MiXCR anew, one entry per CDR3 protein. The table has 410,000 or so distinct CDR3 sequences, more than 13% seen once. Described time point: newly diagnosed GD, antithyroid drugs for less than 3 months. After RNA was extracted from PBMCs, the TCR library was made from it. Another study also made use of these data, one on T cells in Graves' hyperthyroidism and ophthalmopathy.

The sequencing here drew on peripheral blood mononuclear cells (PBMCs), taken at new diagnosis, from a patient treated with antithyroid drugs. The receptors stem from a woman in her twenties or thirties with Graves disease.

This clonotype was seen only a few times. CDR3 DNA sequence: TGTGCCAGCAGACCCGATGGGAACACCGGGGAGCTGTTTTTT. Its translation is CASRPDGNTGELFF. The chain combines TRBV6-1 with TRBJ2-2; D gene unclear. CDR1 and CDR2 (germline): MNHNS, SASEGT. V was cut by 6 bases and J by 1 base, with 9 bases left in between. The CDR3 has 14 residues.

This clonotype came up a few times. The rearrangement links TRBV6-2 or TRBV6-3 to TRBJ1-2, with D perhaps TRBD1 (5 bases). The length of the CDR3 is 15 residues. Germline lookup yields CDR1 MNHEY and CDR2 SVGEGT. The V and J ends lost 2 bases and 1 base respectively, with 11 bases between them. The CDR3 protein is CASSYGDSRNYGYTF. The DNA of the CDR3 is TGTGCCAGCAGTTACGGAGACAGCCGTAACTATGGCTACACCTTC.

The table lists this clonotype with many counts. The chain is built from TRBV28 and TRBJ1-5; D uncertain. Looked up from germline, CDR1 is MDHEN and CDR2 is SYDVKM. Trimming removed 2 bases at V and 9 bases at J, with 17 bases between. The CDR3 sequence is 15 residues long. The CDR3 sequence is CASSLEGHSITPQHF. The CDR3 DNA sequence: TGTGCCAGCAGTTTAGAGGGTCATTCTATTACGCCCCAGCATTTT.

The table lists this clonotype with many counts. The V call is TRBV7-6, the J call TRBJ2-6, with D perhaps matching TRBD2 (7 bases). CDR1 and CDR2 from the germline V gene are SGHVS and FNYEAQ. The CDR3 is 15 residues long. The ends were cut back, 6 bases at V and 2 bases at J, with 11 bases in the middle. This CDR3 is CASSLGGAGANVLTF. The CDR3 region has the DNA TGTGCCAGCAGTCTAGGGGGGGCTGGGGCCAACGTCCTGACTTTC.

This chain uses TRBV9 with TRBJ1-1; D uncertain. Germline V gives CDR1 SGDLS, CDR2 YYNGEE. There are 15 residues in the CDR3. Trimming removed 4 bases from V and 4 bases from J, with 17 bases in between. DNA of the CDR3: TGTGCCAGCAGCCCCCGCGGCTCGATACTCACTGAAGCTTTCTTT. This gives the protein CASSPRGSILTEAFF.

CDR3 region: CAISAWGDMYF. In DNA form, the CDR3 reads TGTGCCATCAGTGCCTGGGGGGATATGTACTTC. The chain combines TRBV10-3 with TRBJ2-7; weak D call: TRBD2 (6 bases). V was pared by 4 bases and J by 12 bases, with 13 bases between. The germline V gene encodes CDR1 ENHRY and CDR2 SYGVKD. The CDR3 totals 11 residues.

At least ten counts were recorded for this clonotype. V usage is TRBV15 and J usage is TRBJ1-5; D uncertain. The germline gives CDR1 LNHNV, CDR2 YYDKDF (reference sequence). V lost 0 bases and J 3 bases, leaving 6 bases between the germline ends. This CDR3 has 14 residues. This CDR3 is CATSRDFYNQPQHF. The CDR3 bases are TGTGCCACCAGCAGAGATTTCTACAATCAGCCCCAGCATTTT.

V is TRBV15 and J is TRBJ1-2; the match to TRBD1 covers 11 bases. The CDR3 spans 17 residues. Germline V gene sequence: CDR1 LNHNV, CDR2 YYDKDF (reference sequence). V was pared by 0 bases and J by 8 bases, with 11 bases of the junction left unmatched. The CDR3 DNA reads TGTGCCACCAGCAGAGATGGTGGGACAGGGGGTTGGTGGGGCTACACCTTC. This encodes CATSRDGGTGGWWGYTF. The variable domain in full, with the rest retrieved from reference TRBV15 and TRBJ1-2, is DAMVIQNPRYQVTQFGKPVTLSCSQTLNHNVMYWYQQKSSQAPKLLFHYYDKDFNNEADTPDNFQSRRPNTSFCFLDIRSPGLGDTAMYLCATSRDGGTGGWWGYTFGSGTRLTVV.

This clonotype was seen repeatedly, ten times or more. The chain joins TRBV5-1 to TRBJ2-5; tentative D call: TRBD2 (5 bases). The CDR3 extends over 13 amino acids. V was pared by 3 bases and J by 4 bases, with 10 bases between. Germline CDR1 is SGHRS and CDR2 is YFSETQ. CDR3 sequence reads: CASSSAGGETQYF. The CDR3, as DNA: TGCGCCAGCAGCTCCGCGGGTGGAGAGACCCAGTACTTC.

This chain joins TRBV28 and TRBJ2-1; TRBD2 matches at 9 bases. After removal of 3 bases from V and 7 bases from J, the junction contained 7 bases not matched to a gene. Germline CDR1 reads MDHEN; CDR2 reads SYDVKM. The CDR3 consists of 15 residues. The CDR3: CASSLAGGRQNEQFF. CDR3 DNA sequence: TGTGCCAGCAGTTTGGCGGGGGGGCGACAGAATGAGCAGTTCTTC.

This clonotype occurred a few times. This chain links TRBV12-3 or TRBV12-4 with TRBJ1-5; D not resolved. This CDR3 is built from 14 residues. Between the trimmed V and J ends, which lost 6 bases and 2 bases, there was a span of 11 bases. Here the CDR3 reads CASSLGAGNQPQHF. The CDR3 coding sequence is TGTGCCAGCAGCCTGGGTGCAGGCAATCAGCCCCAGCATTTT.

This clonotype was found a few times. The genes are TRBV27 and TRBJ2-1; 9 positions match TRBD2. The CDR3 loop spans 14 amino acids. The germline V gene has CDR1 MNHEY and CDR2 SMNVEV (reference sequence). Losses at the gene ends were 5 bases for V and 5 bases for J; bases not matched to a gene: 4. The CDR3 coding sequence is TGTGCCAGCAGTCCGAGACTAGCGGACAATGAGCAGTTCTTC. Its translation: CASSPRLADNEQFF.

V and J are TRBV5-1 and TRBJ1-2, with 11 positions matching TRBD1. The CDR3 runs to 16 residues. Trimming took 4 bases from V and 6 from J; bases not matched to a gene: 11. Germline V gene data show CDR1 as SGHRS and CDR2 as YFSETQ. Here the CDR3 DNA reads TGCGCCAGCAGCATTACCGGACAGGGGGCGTATAATGGCTACACCTTC. This codes for CASSITGQGAYNGYTF.

V and J are TRBV5-1 and TRBJ2-7; perhaps TRBD1 as D (6 bases). Between the trimmed V and J ends, which lost 4 bases and 7 bases, there was a span of 18 bases. Germline CDR1 reads SGHRS; CDR2 reads YFSETQ. The length of the CDR3 is 14 residues. The CDR3 spells CASSPGQSRWEQYF. The CDR3, as DNA: TGCGCCAGCAGCCCAGGACAGTCCCGTTGGGAGCAGTACTTC.

To note about this clonotype: Compared with germline, one end of the junction differs, possibly owing to a read error. The V call is TRBV12-3 or TRBV12-4, the J call TRBJ2-5, with a tentative D call TRBD2 (6 bases). The CDR3 is 14 amino acids. The CDR3 bases are TGTGCCAGCACCCCGCGCCTCTCGGGAGAGGCCCAGTACTTC. This sequence encodes CASTPRLSGEAQYF.

In its sample, this clonotype was seen many times. The chain couples TRBV5-1 to TRBJ2-7, with 9 bases aligning to TRBD1. The CDR3 is made up of 15 amino acids. V lost 0 bases and J lost 2; bases outside the gene matches: 3. Germline-derived CDR1 and CDR2 are SGHRS and YFSETQ. CDR3 DNA: TGCGCCAGCAGCTTGGTGGGACAGGGAACCTACGAGCAGTACTTC. Translation: CASSLVGQGTYEQYF.

This clonotype was seen ten or more times. This sequence joins TRBV6-2 or TRBV6-3 and TRBJ2-5, with 8 bases identical to TRBD2. CDR1 is MNHEY and CDR2 is SVGEGT in the germline V gene. CDR3 length: 17 amino acids. V shed 5 bases and J 5 bases; nucleotides not matched to a gene: 16. CDR3 sequence (DNA): TGTGCCAGCAGTGAAGCCCGAAAAGCGGGAGTCAAGGAGACCCAGTACTTC. Encoded protein: CASSEARKAGVKETQYF.

The chain has TRBV25-1 and TRBJ2-5, with a possible D match to TRBD1 (6 bases). Germline CDR1 MGHDK, CDR2 SYGVNS. The CDR3 sequence is 14 residues long. Trimming removed 5 bases at V and 6 bases at J, with 16 bases between. The CDR3: CASSHDRLLKTQYF. The CDR3 DNA is TGTGCCAGCAGTCACGACAGGCTGTTGAAGACCCAGTACTTC.

This clonotype was picked up many times. J is TRBJ1-6 and V is TRBV10-3; no definite D call. V dropped 2 bases and J dropped 1 base, with 9 bases sitting between them. Germline V gene data show CDR1 as ENHRY and CDR2 as SYGVKD. This CDR3 has 16 amino acids. The CDR3 DNA sequence: TGTGCCATCAGTGAGGCCTCCGAATCCTATAATTCACCCCTCCACTTT. This gives the protein CAISEASESYNSPLHF.

The chain has TRBV9 and TRBJ2-2; no clear D. Germline V lookup: CDR1 SGDLS, CDR2 YYNGEE. The V end lost 6 bases, the J end lost 3 bases, and 6 bases lay between the germline ends. The CDR3 consists of 12 residues. The CDR3 protein is CASNPDTGELFF. The CDR3 coding sequence is TGTGCCAGCAACCCTGACACCGGGGAGCTGTTTTTT.

Details on this clonotype: A much larger clone is a single base away; this may be a read error. Without the conserved terminal phenylalanine or tryptophan, this CDR3 likely stems from a read error. The J gene is TRBJ1-5, the V gene TRBV6-2 or TRBV6-3; D is uncertain. The CDR3 spans 14 residues. Germline V gives CDR1 MNHEY, CDR2 SVGEGT. V was trimmed by 2 bases and J by 5 bases, leaving 10 bases between them. The CDR3 loop is CASSYGAPHQPQHS. The CDR3 DNA reads TGTGCCAGCAGTTACGGAGCGCCTCATCAGCCCCAGCATTCT.

This clonotype was counted at least ten times. The chain uses TRBV7-3 and TRBJ2-5, with D perhaps matching TRBD1 (7 bases). V dropped 2 bases and J dropped 1 base, with 14 bases sitting between them. This CDR3 contains 16 residues. Per the germline V gene, CDR1 is SGHTA and CDR2 is FQGTGA. As DNA, the CDR3 is TGTGCCAGCAGCTTATTTGCGGGACAGCGCCAAGAGACCCAGTACTTC. The encoded protein is CASSLFAGQRQETQYF.

This clonotype has only a few counts. A single base separates this from a much larger clone, so it may be a read error. The chain links TRBV28 to TRBJ1-1; D possibly corresponds to TRBD1 (5 bases). The CDR3 extends over 11 amino acids. The V and J ends lost 4 bases and 8 bases respectively, with 8 bases between them. CDR1 and CDR2 from the germline V gene are MDHEN and SYDVKM. In DNA form, the CDR3 reads TGTGCCAGCAGTTCTTGGACAGAAGCTTTCTTT. It encodes CASSSWTEAFF.

A few counts support this clonotype. This rearrangement joins TRBV24-1 to TRBJ2-3; D remains unclear. Germline V gene sequence: CDR1 KGHDR, CDR2 SFDVKD. V lost 4 bases to trimming and J lost 0 bases, with 7 bases between them. This CDR3 is 14 amino acids long. This CDR3 is CATSDPDSTDTQYF. CDR3 DNA: TGTGCCACCAGTGACCCAGATAGCACAGATACGCAGTATTTT.